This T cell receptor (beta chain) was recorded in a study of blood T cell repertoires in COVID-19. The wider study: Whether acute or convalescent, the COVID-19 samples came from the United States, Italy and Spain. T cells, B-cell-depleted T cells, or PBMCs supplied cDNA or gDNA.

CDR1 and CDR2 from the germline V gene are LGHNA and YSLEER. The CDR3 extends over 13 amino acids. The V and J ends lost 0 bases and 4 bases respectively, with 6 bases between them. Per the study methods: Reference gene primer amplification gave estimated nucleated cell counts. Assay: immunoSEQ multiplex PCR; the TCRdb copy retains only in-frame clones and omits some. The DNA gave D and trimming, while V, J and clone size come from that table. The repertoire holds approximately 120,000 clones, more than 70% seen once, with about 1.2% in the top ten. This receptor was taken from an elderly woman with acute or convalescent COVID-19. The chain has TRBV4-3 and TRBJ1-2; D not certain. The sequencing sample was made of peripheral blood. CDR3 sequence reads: CASSQDFIYGYTF. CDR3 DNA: TGCGCCAGCAGCCAAGACTTTATCTATGGCTACACCTTC.